One sample yielded the 16 T cell receptor beta chains listed below, sequenced in a study of cytomegalovirus exposure and HLA in healthy donors. Primers: 60 Vbeta forward and 13 Jbeta reverse. Method: immunoSEQ multiplex PCR; TCRdb's copy keeps in-frame clones and lacks some. The sample totals 150,000 or so clones; its top ten clones hold about 2.2%. The sequencing input was PBMCs. Receptors were obtained from a woman aged 18 to 35 in good health and CMV-seronegative.

The chain carries TRBV7-2 and TRBJ1-2; D uncertain. Germline CDR1 is SGHTA and CDR2 is FQGNSA. V gave up 0 bases and J gave up 8 bases, with 4 bases separating them. This CDR3 region has 11 residues. The CDR3 DNA is TGTGCCAGCAGCTTAGCGGGCGGCTACACCTTC. Amino acid sequence: CASSLAGGYTF. Based on the CDR3 plus reference TRBV7-2 and TRBJ1-2, the full variable domain is GAGVSQSPSNKVTEKGKDVELRCDPISGHTALYWYRQSLGQGLEFLIYFQGNSAPDKSGLPSDRFSAERTGGSVSTLTIQRTQQEDSAVYLCASSLAGGYTFGSGTRLTVV.

V and J are TRBV6-1 and TRBJ2-7; 8 positions agree with TRBD2. The CDR3 spans 13 residues. Germline CDR1 and CDR2: MNHNS and SASEGT. V dropped 8 bases and J dropped 4; count of bases not matched to a gene: 7. CDR3 coding DNA: TGTGCCAGCCGAGCGGGAGTTTTTTACGAGCAGTACTTC. It translates to CASRAGVFYEQYF.

This chain links TRBV10-3 with TRBJ1-6; a possible D gene is TRBD1 (6 bases). This CDR3 comprises 14 residues. The V gene lost 10 bases and the J gene lost 4 bases, with 14 bases spanning the gap. Germline assignment: CDR1 ENHRY and CDR2 SYGVKD. CDR3 sequence: CATSTDSYNSPLHF. The CDR3 bases are TGTGCCACGTCGACGGACAGTTATAATTCACCCCTCCACTTT.

This chain connects TRBV6-1 to TRBJ2-2; 8 bases are a match to TRBD1. Germline trimming cut 6 bases from V and 3 bases from J; bases unmatched to any gene: 3. Germline CDR1 MNHNS, CDR2 SASEGT. This CDR3 region has 14 residues. The CDR3 region is CASRTGVDTGELFF. CDR3 DNA sequence: TGTGCCAGCAGGACAGGGGTGGACACCGGGGAGCTGTTTTTT.

V is TRBV7-8 and J is TRBJ2-7; a possible D gene is TRBD1 (6 bases). Germline CDR1 and CDR2: SGHVS and FQNEAQ. The CDR3 runs to 12 residues. Trimming left V 3 bases short and J 3 bases short, with 6 bases between. The chain's CDR3 is CASSLTGYEQYF. The CDR3, as DNA: TGTGCCAGCAGCTTGACAGGCTACGAGCAGTACTTC. The variable domain in full, with the rest retrieved from reference TRBV7-8 and TRBJ2-7, is GAGVSQSPRYKVAKRGQDVALRCDPISGHVSLFWYQQALGQGPEFLTYFQNEAQLDKSGLPSDRFFAERPEGSVSTLKIQRTQQEDSAVYLCASSLTGYEQYFGPGTRLTVT.

V and J are TRBV9 and TRBJ2-1; a weak D match, TRBD1 (6 bases). CDR1 and CDR2 from the germline V gene are SGDLS and YYNGEE. The CDR3 covers 14 residues. V was cut by 2 bases and J by 3 bases, with 9 bases left in between. CDR3 sequence: CASSVRDNYNEQFF. DNA of the CDR3: TGTGCCAGCAGCGTTCGGGACAACTACAATGAGCAGTTCTTC.

The chain recombines TRBV7-9 with TRBJ2-1, with 14 positions matching TRBD2. Germline V lookup: CDR1 SEHNR, CDR2 FQNEAQ (reference sequence). The CDR3 contains 17 residues. With 1 base clipped from V and 5 bases from J, the junction kept 4 bases outside the gene matches. The CDR3 sequence: CASSLGTSGRFHNEQFF. The CDR3 DNA sequence: TGTGCCAGCAGCTTAGGGACTAGCGGGAGGTTCCACAATGAGCAGTTCTTC.

V and J are TRBV21-1 and TRBJ2-1; the table's D call, TRBD2, was not checked against the DNA. TRBV21-1 is termed a pseudogene. This CDR3 spans 16 amino acids. DNA for the CDR3: TGTGCCAGCAGCGCGCCTAGCGGGAGGGCCATAAATGAGCAGTTCTTC. Translated: CASSAPSGRAINEQFF.

This chain joins TRBV30 and TRBJ2-1, with D perhaps TRBD1 (6 bases). CDR1 is GTSNPN, CDR2 SVGIG, per germline (reference sequence). The CDR3 is 14 residues long. The CDR3: CAATTGFTYNEQFF. CDR3 nucleotides: TGTGCGGCAACCACAGGGTTTACCTACAATGAGCAGTTCTTC. Using reference TRBV30 and TRBJ2-1 for the parts outside the CDR3, the full variable domain is SQTIHQWPATLVQPVGSPLSLECTVEGTSNPNLYWYRQAAGRGLQLLFYSVGIGQISSEVPQNLSASRPQDRQFILSSKKLLLSDSGFYLCAATTGFTYNEQFFGPGTRLTVL.

V and J are TRBV6-4 and TRBJ2-3, with 13 bases aligning to TRBD2. The V and J ends lost 6 bases and 4 bases, in that order; junction bases with no gene match: 7. This CDR3 contains 16 residues. Germline assignment: CDR1 MRHNA and CDR2 SNTAGT. In DNA, the CDR3 is TGTGCCAGCAGCCAATGGACTAGCGGGAGCGCAGATACGCAGTATTTT. Protein product: CASSQWTSGSADTQYF.

V gene TRBV14 combines with J gene TRBJ2-3, with TRBD2 identical over 7 bases. Germline CDR1 is SGHDN and CDR2 is FVKESK. Trimming at V came to 2 bases and at J to 2 bases, leaving 4 bases not matched to a gene. There are 15 residues in the CDR3. The chain's CDR3 is CASSQLTSFTDTQYF. The CDR3 nucleotides read TGTGCCAGCAGCCAACTGACTAGCTTCACAGATACGCAGTATTTT.

This chain connects TRBV7-2 to TRBJ1-2; 7 bases map to TRBD1. J was trimmed by 5 bases and V by 4 bases; bases with no gene match: 7. The germline V gene encodes CDR1 SGHTA and CDR2 FQGNSA. CDR3 size: 14 residues. The CDR3, as DNA: TGTGCCAGCAGCTCACGACAGGGTGTATATGGCTACACCTTC. It specifies CASSSRQGVYGYTF.

The genes are TRBV10-3 and TRBJ2-3, with 13 bases lining up with TRBD2. CDR3 length: 14 amino acids. The V gene end was trimmed by 6 bases and the J gene end by 5 bases; junction bases not matched to a gene: 2. In germline, CDR1 is ENHRY, CDR2 SYGVKD. The CDR3 protein is CAIRGTSGVDTQYF. DNA of the CDR3: TGTGCCATCAGGGGGACTAGCGGGGTAGATACGCAGTATTTT.

The CDR3 spells CASSLAPGGTEAFF. The CDR3 bases are TGTGCCAGCAGCTTGGCCCCAGGGGGTACTGAAGCTTTCTTT. The rearrangement uses TRBV5-6 and TRBJ1-1, with 7 bases matching TRBD1. This CDR3 is built from 14 residues. Unmatched junction bases numbered 4, after V lost 0 bases and J lost 5 bases. The germline gives CDR1 SGHDT, CDR2 YYEEEE.

This chain uses TRBV19 with TRBJ1-2; 8 nucleotides match TRBD1. V dropped 9 bases and J dropped 6; count of bases not matched to a gene: 3. The germline V gene has CDR1 LNHDA and CDR2 SQIVND (reference sequence). CDR3 length: 11 amino acids. CDR3 nucleotides: TGTGCCAGCCTACAGGGGGATGGCTACACCTTC. It codes for CASLQGDGYTF.

The chain carries TRBV20-1 and TRBJ2-1; D is undetermined. V lost 3 bases and J lost 6, with 3 bases in between. CDR3 length equals 10 residues. Per germline, CDR1 DFQATT and CDR2 SNEGSKA (reference sequence). DNA for the CDR3: TGCAGTGCTAGTATCAATGAGCAGTTCTTC. Its protein product is CSASINEQFF.